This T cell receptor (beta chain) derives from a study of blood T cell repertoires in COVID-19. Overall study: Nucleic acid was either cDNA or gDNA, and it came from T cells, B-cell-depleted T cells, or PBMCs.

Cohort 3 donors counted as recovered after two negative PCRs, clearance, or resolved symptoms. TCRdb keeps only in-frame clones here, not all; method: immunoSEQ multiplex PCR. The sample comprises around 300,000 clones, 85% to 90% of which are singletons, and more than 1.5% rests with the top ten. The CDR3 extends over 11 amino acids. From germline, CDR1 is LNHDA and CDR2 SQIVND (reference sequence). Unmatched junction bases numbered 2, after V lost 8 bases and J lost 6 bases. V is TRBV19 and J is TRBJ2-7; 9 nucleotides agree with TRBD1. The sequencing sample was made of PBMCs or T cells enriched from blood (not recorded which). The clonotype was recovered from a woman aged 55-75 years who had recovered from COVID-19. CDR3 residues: CASRDRVEQYF. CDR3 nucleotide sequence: TGTGCCAGTCGGGACAGGGTCGAGCAGTACTTC.